Below, 15 T cell receptor beta chains from the same sample are listed, as sequenced in a study of cytomegalovirus exposure and HLA in healthy donors. PCR employed 60 Vbeta and 13 Jbeta primers. The data were produced by immunoSEQ multiplex PCR, yet TCRdb's version contains in-frame clones alone and is incomplete. This table holds around 46,000 clones. The material sequenced was PBMCs. The receptor set was obtained from a woman in her thirties or forties in good health and CMV-seronegative.

The chain combines TRBV12-5 with TRBJ1-5; TRBD1 aligns across 8 bases. Trimming cost V 6 bases and J 3 bases; bases outside gene matches: 10. This CDR3 is 16 amino acids long. Germline V lookup: CDR1 LGHNT, CDR2 FRNRAP. DNA for the CDR3: TGTGCTAGTGGGATTCGGACAGGGAAGGACAATCAGCCCCAGCATTTT. The encoded protein is CASGIRTGKDNQPQHF.

This chain links TRBV4-3 with TRBJ2-2; tentative D call: TRBD2 (5 bases). The V end was cut by 8 bases, the J end by 1 base, with 14 bases between. Germline V CDR1 and CDR2: LGHNA, YSLEER. This CDR3 region has 15 residues. Written as DNA, the CDR3 is TGCGCCAGCCGATTGAGCGGAGAGAACACCGGGGAGCTGTTTTTT. Translated, it gives CASRLSGENTGELFF.

J is TRBJ1-4 and V is TRBV2; tentatively, D is TRBD1 (5 bases). The CDR3 is made up of 14 amino acids. V gave up 7 bases and J gave up 4 bases, with 13 bases separating them. The germline gives CDR1 SNHLY, CDR2 FYNNEI. The CDR3 loop reads CASKDDSLNEKLFF. CDR3 nucleotide sequence: TGTGCCAGCAAGGACGACAGCCTTAATGAAAAACTGTTTTTT.

This chain uses TRBV28 with TRBJ2-7; 9 nucleotides match TRBD2. Germline-derived CDR1 and CDR2 are MDHEN and SYDVKM. The V segment lost 9 bases and the J segment 4 bases; nucleotides outside the gene matches: 7. This CDR3 is built from 13 residues. The CDR3 loop is CASGTSWAYEQYF. In nucleotides, the CDR3 is TGTGCCAGTGGGACTAGCTGGGCTTACGAGCAGTACTTC.

The rearrangement uses TRBV5-8 and TRBJ1-1; tentative D call: TRBD1 (5 bases). Trimming cost V 4 bases and J 1 base, with 17 bases left between them. Germline-derived CDR1 and CDR2 are SGHTS and YDEGEE. The CDR3 totals 16 residues. In DNA, the CDR3 is TGTGCCAGCAGCCCTCCTCAGGGAAGACCGAACACTGAAGCTTTCTTT. Its translation is CASSPPQGRPNTEAFF.

The gene calls are TRBV28 and TRBJ2-2; 8 nucleotides agree with TRBD2. CDR1 is MDHEN, CDR2 SYDVKM, per germline. V lost 3 bases and J lost 4; bases outside the gene matches: 7. This CDR3 spans 16 amino acids. The CDR3, as DNA: TGTGCCAGCAGTTTCCCCTCTCGGGGGGGCACCGGGGAGCTGTTTTTT. Translating it yields CASSFPSRGGTGELFF.

This sequence joins TRBV7-6 and TRBJ2-5; tentatively, D is TRBD2 (5 bases). The germline V and J ends were trimmed by 1 base and 9 bases, with 12 bases remaining between them. CDR1 and CDR2 from the germline V gene are SGHVS and FNYEAQ. This CDR3 has 13 amino acids. CDR3 nucleotide sequence: TGTGCCAGCAGCTTAGACCAAACGGGGTCCCAGTACTTC. It specifies CASSLDQTGSQYF.

The chain combines TRBV6-5 with TRBJ2-6, with unresolved D. The V gene's germline CDR1 is MNHEY and CDR2 SVGAGI. The V end was cut by 0 bases, the J end by 1 base, with 7 bases between. The CDR3 runs to 16 residues. The CDR3 is CASSYSRKSGANVLTF. In DNA form, the CDR3 reads TGTGCCAGCAGTTACTCGCGAAAATCTGGGGCCAACGTCCTGACTTTC.

The chain carries TRBV19 and TRBJ1-1; a weak D match, TRBD1 (5 bases). The germline CDR1 and CDR2 sequences are LNHDA and SQIVND (reference sequence). The CDR3 length is 13 residues. V dropped 8 bases and J dropped 1 base, with 11 bases sitting between them. CDR3 loop: CASGQTGNTEAFF. The CDR3 DNA reads as TGTGCCAGTGGACAAACAGGGAACACTGAAGCTTTCTTT.

The V gene is TRBV19, the J gene TRBJ2-1; 7 nucleotides align to TRBD2. CDR1 is LNHDA and CDR2 is SQIVND in the germline V gene (reference sequence). The CDR3 covers 11 residues. Trimming cost V 7 bases and J 9 bases; bases outside gene matches: 3. In nucleotides, the CDR3 is TGTGCCAGTACGGGGGGTATTGAGCAGTTCTTC. Translation gives CASTGGIEQFF.

The chain uses TRBV7-3 and TRBJ2-2; 7 positions agree with TRBD1. Germline CDR1 SGHTA, CDR2 FQGTGA. The CDR3 is 15 amino acids. The ends lost 5 bases at V and 2 bases at J; junction bases unmatched: 5. The CDR3 nucleotides are TGTGCCAGCAGCCCCGACAGGGACAACACCGGGGAGCTGTTTTTT. It translates to CASSPDRDNTGELFF.

The V gene is TRBV7-9, the J gene TRBJ1-2; 7 bases map to TRBD1. CDR1 is SEHNR and CDR2 is FQNEAQ in the germline V gene (reference sequence). The length of the CDR3 is 15 residues. Losses at the gene ends were 3 bases for V and 4 bases for J; bases not matched to a gene: 8. The chain's CDR3 is CASSFQDRPAYGYTF. CDR3 nucleotides: TGTGCCAGCAGCTTCCAGGACAGGCCGGCCTATGGCTACACCTTC.

V and J are TRBV7-9 and TRBJ2-1; 8 bases fit TRBD2. The CDR3 loop spans 17 amino acids. The J segment lost 4 bases and the V segment lost 3 bases, leaving 11 bases of the junction unmatched. Per germline, CDR1 SEHNR and CDR2 FQNEAQ (reference sequence). CDR3 DNA: TGTGCCAGCAGCTTTCGTCCGTCCGGGAGGGGGTACAATGAGCAGTTCTTC. Translation gives CASSFRPSGRGYNEQFF.

The chain employs TRBV6-6 and TRBJ2-7, with 8 bases identical to TRBD2. Germline values: CDR1 MNHNY, CDR2 SVGAGI (reference sequence). The CDR3 covers 16 residues. V dropped 0 bases and J dropped 2; count of bases not matched to a gene: 6. The CDR3, as DNA: TGTGCCAGCAGTTACTCGTTGCGGGAGGAGACCTACGAGCAGTACTTC. As protein: CASSYSLREETYEQYF.

The rearrangement links TRBV29-1 to TRBJ2-1; TRBD2 agrees at 14 bases. CDR3 size: 22 residues. Germline loops: CDR1 SQVTM, CDR2 ANQGSEA. V shed 2 bases, J shed 3 bases, and the junction held 21 bases outside the gene matches. As DNA, the CDR3 is TGCAGCGTTGAACGCGGGACTAGCGGGAGTATAAAGGAAGGGGCTAGCTACAATGAGCAGTTCTTC. It specifies CSVERGTSGSIKEGASYNEQFF.